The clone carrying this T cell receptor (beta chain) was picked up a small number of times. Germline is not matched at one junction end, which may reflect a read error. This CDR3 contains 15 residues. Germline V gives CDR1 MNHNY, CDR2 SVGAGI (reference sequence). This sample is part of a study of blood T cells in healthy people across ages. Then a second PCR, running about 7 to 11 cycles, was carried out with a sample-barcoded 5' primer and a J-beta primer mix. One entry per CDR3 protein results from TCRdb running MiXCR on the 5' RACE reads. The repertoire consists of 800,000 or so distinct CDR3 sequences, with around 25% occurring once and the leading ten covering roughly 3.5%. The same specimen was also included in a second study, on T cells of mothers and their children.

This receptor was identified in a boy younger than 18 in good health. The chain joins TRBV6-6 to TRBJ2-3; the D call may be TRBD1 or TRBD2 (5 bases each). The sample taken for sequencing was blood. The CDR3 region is CASGEGWGVGDMQYF. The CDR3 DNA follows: TGTGCCAGCGGTGAGGGGTGGGGAGTTGGAGATATGCAGTATTTT.